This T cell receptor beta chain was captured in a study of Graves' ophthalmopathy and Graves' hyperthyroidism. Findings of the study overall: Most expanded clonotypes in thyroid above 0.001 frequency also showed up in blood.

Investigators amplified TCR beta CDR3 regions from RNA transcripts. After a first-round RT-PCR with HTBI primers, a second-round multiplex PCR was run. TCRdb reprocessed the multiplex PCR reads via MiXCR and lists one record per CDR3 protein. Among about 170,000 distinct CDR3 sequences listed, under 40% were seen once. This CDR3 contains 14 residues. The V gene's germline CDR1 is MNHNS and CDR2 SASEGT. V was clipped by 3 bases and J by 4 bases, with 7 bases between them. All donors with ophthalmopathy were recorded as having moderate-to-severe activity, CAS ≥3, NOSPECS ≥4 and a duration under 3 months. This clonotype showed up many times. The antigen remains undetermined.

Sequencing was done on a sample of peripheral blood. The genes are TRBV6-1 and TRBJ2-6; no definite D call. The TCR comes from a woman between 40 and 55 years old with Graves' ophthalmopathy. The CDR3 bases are TGTGCCAGCAGTGACTTGAAAGGGGCCAACGTCCTGACTTTC. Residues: CASSDLKGANVLTF.